This T cell receptor beta chain is drawn from a study of blood T cell repertoires in COVID-19. About the research overall: PBMCs, B-cell-depleted T cells, or T cells were the source of the cDNA or gDNA that made up the material.

Those enrolled, adults aged roughly 18 to 90 years, came from 25 or so US areas. Clinical histories supplied by participants themselves formed the basis of cohort assignment. Original processing notes: Reference gene primer amplification yielded estimated nucleated cell counts. TCRdb's copy holds only in-frame clones and misses some; the assay was immunoSEQ multiplex PCR. V, J and clone size are those of that table, while D and trimming were read from the DNA. The repertoire holds roughly 150,000 clones, with around 80% as singletons. V was cut by 0 bases and J by 2 bases, with 8 bases left in between. This CDR3 has 15 residues. Germline assignment: CDR1 LNHNV and CDR2 YYDKDF (reference sequence). This clone has only a few counts.

Input material: PBMCs or T cells enriched from blood (not recorded which). This chain joins TRBV15 and TRBJ2-1; D unresolved. The sequence came from a woman aged 60-75 years who had recovered from COVID-19. CDR3 in DNA: TGTGCCACCAGCAGAGACGTCGGTACCTACAATGAGCAGTTCTTC. Amino acid sequence: CATSRDVGTYNEQFF.